What follows are 29 T cell receptor beta chains derived from one specimen sequenced in a study of T cells in Graves' hyperthyroidism and ophthalmopathy. Amplification of TCR beta CDR3 regions was performed using RNA transcripts as template. In the first-round RT-PCR of the TCR CDR3, the HTBI primer set was used. TCRdb recomputed calls from the multiplex PCR reads with MiXCR, one row per CDR3 protein. The table includes 450,000 to 550,000 distinct CDR3 sequences, around 22% detected once. Input material: blood. These receptors all stem from a woman in her 30s with Graves' ophthalmopathy.

This clonotype showed up many times. The chain links TRBV20-1 to TRBJ2-5; tentatively, D is TRBD2 (5 bases). Germline lookup yields CDR1 DFQATT and CDR2 SNEGSKA (reference sequence). The CDR3 extends over 13 amino acids. The ends were cut back, 3 bases at V and 2 bases at J, with 10 bases in the middle. The CDR3 bases are TGCAGTGCTAGCACGACGGGACAAGAGACCCAGTACTTC. This codes for CSASTTGQETQYF.

This clonotype appeared many times. The chain combines TRBV3-1 with TRBJ2-7, with D perhaps TRBD1 or TRBD2 (5 bases each). Trimming left V 4 bases short and J 6 bases short, with 19 bases between. This CDR3 has 15 residues. Germline CDR1 LGHDT, CDR2 YNNKEL (reference sequence). The CDR3 reads CASSPGTPGLLEQYF. As DNA, the CDR3 is TGTGCCAGCAGCCCGGGGACGCCGGGGCTTCTCGAGCAGTACTTC.

The chain employs TRBV2 and TRBJ2-2; D uncertain. This CDR3 is 14 amino acids long. The germline V and J ends were trimmed by 7 bases and 3 bases, with 12 bases remaining between them. Germline values: CDR1 SNHLY, CDR2 FYNNEI. Written as DNA, the CDR3 is TGTGCCAGCAACCCTAGGAGAGACACCGGGGAGCTGTTTTTT. This gives the protein CASNPRRDTGELFF. The full variable domain, completed using reference TRBV2 and TRBJ2-2, is EPEVTQTPSHQVTQMGQEVILRCVPISNHLYFYWYRQILGQKVEFLVSFYNNEISEKSEIFDDQFSVERPDGSNFTLKIRSTKLEDSAMYFCASNPRRDTGELFFGEGSRLTVL.

This clonotype came up many times. The chain combines TRBV6-2 or TRBV6-3 with TRBJ2-2, with 12 bases fitting TRBD2. Per the germline V gene, CDR1 is MNHEY and CDR2 is SVGEGT. Trimming took 5 bases from V and 0 from J; bases not matched to a gene: 4. The CDR3 extends over 17 amino acids. The CDR3 reads CASSRLAGAANTGELFF. As DNA, the CDR3 is TGTGCCAGCAGTCGACTAGCGGGGGCCGCGAACACCGGGGAGCTGTTTTTT.

The genes are TRBV4-2 and TRBJ2-2; the match to TRBD2 covers 12 bases. V lost 1 base, J lost 13 bases, and 10 bases stayed unmatched. There are 16 residues in the CDR3. Germline V gene lookup returns CDR1 LGHNA and CDR2 YNFKEQ. CDR3 protein: CASSQVLLAGGRRLFF. CDR3 sequence (DNA): TGTGCCAGCAGCCAAGTTTTACTAGCGGGGGGCCGCCGGCTGTTTTTT.

This clonotype appeared many times. The V gene is TRBV5-1, the J gene TRBJ1-2, with 7 positions matching TRBD1. The V segment lost 0 bases and the J segment 3 bases; nucleotides outside the gene matches: 14. Germline V gives CDR1 SGHRS, CDR2 YFSETQ. The CDR3 length is 18 residues. CDR3 bases: TGCGCCAGCAGCTTGGCCGTGGCAGGGGGGGCCATGGACTATGGCTACACCTTC. The encoded protein is CASSLAVAGGAMDYGYTF.

V is TRBV28 and J is TRBJ2-7, with 10 nucleotides matching TRBD1. With 8 bases clipped from V and 5 bases from J, the junction kept 3 bases outside the gene matches. Germline CDR1 and CDR2: MDHEN and SYDVKM. The CDR3 has 12 amino acids. The CDR3, as DNA: TGTGCCAGCGGGGACAGGGGAGACGAGCAGTACTTC. As protein: CASGDRGDEQYF.

This clonotype was seen only a few times. The CDR3 region is CASTPGTTEAFF. CDR3 nucleotides: TGTGCCAGCACCCCGGGGACCACTGAAGCTTTCTTT. This sequence joins TRBV12-3 or TRBV12-4 and TRBJ1-1, with D tentatively TRBD1 (5 bases). Trimming removed 7 bases at V and 4 bases at J, with 10 bases between. The CDR3 sequence is 12 residues long.

In this sample, this clonotype turned up a few times. The genes are TRBV24-1 and TRBJ2-7; the match to TRBD1 covers 9 bases. Germline V CDR1 and CDR2: KGHDR, SFDVKD. This CDR3 contains 16 residues. V trimming: 6 bases; J trimming: 3 bases; junction bases outside the gene matches: 11. CDR3 sequence (DNA): TGTGCCACCAGTCCAGGGGGACAGGGATTGGGCTACGAGCAGTACTTC. It translates to CATSPGGQGLGYEQYF.

At least ten counts were recorded for this clonotype. This chain connects TRBV24-1 to TRBJ1-1; 7 nucleotides agree with TRBD1. V was pared by 9 bases and J by 5 bases, with 8 bases of the junction left unmatched. Per germline, CDR1 KGHDR and CDR2 SFDVKD. The CDR3 covers 13 residues. In DNA, the CDR3 is TGTGCCACCCGCCCCAGGGGGGCAACTGAAGCTTTCTTT. This encodes CATRPRGATEAFF.

This clonotype was detected ten times or more. V usage is TRBV25-1 and J usage is TRBJ1-2; D uncertain. The CDR3 is made up of 15 amino acids. The germline V gene encodes CDR1 MGHDK and CDR2 SYGVNS. Between the trimmed V and J ends, which lost 5 bases and 7 bases, there was a span of 20 bases. The CDR3 DNA is TGTGCCAGCAGTCCCCCGGGGAGGTCCAACGGTGGCTACACCTTC. Protein: CASSPPGRSNGGYTF.

The chain couples TRBV6-1 to TRBJ1-1; no firm D call. The V end was cut by 2 bases, the J end by 1 base, with 8 bases between. The CDR3 spans 14 residues. Germline V gives CDR1 MNHNS, CDR2 SASEGT. CDR3 nucleotides: TGTGCCAGCAGTGAAATTAACTGGAACACTGAAGCTTTCTTT. Its translation is CASSEINWNTEAFF.

The chain is built from TRBV2 and TRBJ2-5; 7 bases align to TRBD1. Germline V CDR1 and CDR2: SNHLY, FYNNEI. The CDR3 runs 14 residues. J gave up 4 bases and V 5 bases, and 7 bases lay outside the gene matches. CDR3 loop: CASSHYRGVETQYF. DNA of the CDR3: TGTGCCAGCAGTCACTACAGGGGAGTAGAGACCCAGTACTTC.

V is TRBV19 and J is TRBJ1-5; 8 bases match TRBD1. Germline CDR1 is LNHDA and CDR2 is SQIVND (reference sequence). Trimming took 2 bases from V and 4 from J; bases not matched to a gene: 10. CDR3 length equals 17 residues. The CDR3 loop reads CASSIRAGGWGNQPQHF. The CDR3 DNA is TGTGCCAGTAGTATAAGAGCAGGGGGCTGGGGTAATCAGCCCCAGCATTTT.

This clonotype occurred many times. The CDR3 bases are TGCAGCGTTGAAGTGCAAGCCAGAGAGACCCAGTACTTC. Protein sequence: CSVEVQARETQYF. The rearrangement links TRBV29-1 to TRBJ2-5; D is ambiguous. V shed 1 base and J shed 4 bases, with 10 bases lying between them. The germline CDR1 and CDR2 sequences are SQVTM and ANQGSEA. The length of the CDR3 is 13 residues.

This clonotype was seen many times. The chain uses TRBV6-2 or TRBV6-3 and TRBJ2-2; TRBD2 might be the D (6 bases). Trimming cost V 7 bases and J 4 bases, with 16 bases left between them. The CDR3 has 15 amino acids. Germline V gene lookup returns CDR1 MNHEY and CDR2 SVGEGT. This CDR3 reads CASKGGTMSTGELFF. As DNA, the CDR3 is TGTGCCAGCAAAGGAGGGACGATGAGCACCGGGGAGCTGTTTTTT.

This clonotype was recorded at least ten times. V usage is TRBV24-1 and J usage is TRBJ2-5; no firm D call. V dropped 4 bases and J dropped 2 bases, with 13 bases sitting between them. In germline, CDR1 is KGHDR, CDR2 SFDVKD. This CDR3 comprises 15 residues. CDR3 sequence reads: CATSDPATSQETQYF. The CDR3 region has the DNA TGTGCCACCAGTGACCCCGCGACAAGTCAAGAGACCCAGTACTTC.

This chain joins TRBV27 and TRBJ2-2; tentatively, D is TRBD2 (6 bases). Per germline, CDR1 MNHEY and CDR2 SMNVEV (reference sequence). This CDR3 comprises 14 residues. The V end was cut by 11 bases, the J end by 0 bases, with 13 bases between. For the CDR3, the DNA is TGTGCCGCGGGGCCGAGTTCGAACACCGGGGAGCTGTTTTTT. This codes for CAAGPSSNTGELFF.

This clonotype was counted at least ten times. The V call is TRBV15, the J call TRBJ2-2; D not resolved. CDR1 LNHNV and CDR2 YYDKDF come from the germline V gene (reference sequence). Trimming cost V 0 bases and J 4 bases, with 15 bases left between them. The length of the CDR3 is 17 residues. The CDR3 spells CATSRDSDRHFTGELFF. The CDR3 DNA reads as TGTGCCACCAGCAGAGATTCGGACCGTCACTTCACCGGGGAGCTGTTTTTT.

In this sample, this clonotype turned up many times. The chain uses TRBV4-3 and TRBJ1-1; TRBD1 matches at 7 bases. This CDR3 is 14 amino acids long. Looked up from germline, CDR1 is LGHNA and CDR2 is YSLEER. The J segment lost 5 bases and the V segment lost 2 bases, leaving 5 bases of the junction unmatched. This CDR3 reads CASSQNRGRTEAFF. DNA for the CDR3: TGCGCCAGCAGCCAAAACAGGGGACGGACTGAAGCTTTCTTT.

This clonotype came up many times. The chain links TRBV7-2 to TRBJ2-7; perhaps D is TRBD1 or TRBD2 (5 bases each). V was shortened by 1 base and J by 6 bases, with 10 bases between the two germline ends. From germline, CDR1 is SGHTA and CDR2 FQGNSA. This CDR3 is built from 13 residues. CDR3 sequence (DNA): TGTGCCAGCAGCTTAGACGGGGCGGGCGAGCAGTACTTC. Protein sequence: CASSLDGAGEQYF.

Many counts were recorded for this clonotype. The chain carries TRBV6-5 and TRBJ1-5; perhaps TRBD1 as D (5 bases). From germline, CDR1 is MNHEY and CDR2 SVGAGI. The CDR3 covers 14 residues. Trimming shortened V by 2 bases and J by 7 bases, and 12 bases separated the two germline ends. CDR3 protein: CASSYNRGGQPQHF. The CDR3 DNA reads TGTGCCAGCAGTTACAATCGGGGGGGACAGCCCCAGCATTTT.

This clonotype was counted between two and nine times. V and J are TRBV6-2 or TRBV6-3 and TRBJ1-1; tentatively, D is TRBD1 (5 bases). The CDR3 loop spans 15 amino acids. From germline, CDR1 is MNHEY and CDR2 SVGEGT. The V and J ends lost 2 bases and 4 bases respectively, with 14 bases between them. The CDR3 DNA reads TGTGCCAGCAGTTACGGGGCAGGGCGGGCCACTGAAGCTTTCTTT. It translates to CASSYGAGRATEAFF.

This clonotype was recorded at least ten times. The chain has TRBV4-2 and TRBJ1-2; D might be TRBD1 (5 bases). Germline CDR1 reads LGHNA; CDR2 reads YNFKEQ. V gave up 4 bases and J gave up 3 bases, with 15 bases separating them. The CDR3 covers 15 residues. The CDR3 nucleotides read TGTGCCAGCAGCCGGGGGGATACCAGCCACTATGGCTACACCTTC. It translates to CASSRGDTSHYGYTF.

This clonotype was observed many times. The chain is built from TRBV14 and TRBJ1-1, with 8 bases matching TRBD1. Trimming removed 8 bases from V and 10 bases from J; junction bases left unmatched: 9. This CDR3 is built from 12 residues. Germline CDR1 is SGHDN and CDR2 is FVKESK. The CDR3 protein is CASSRQGNRAFF. The CDR3 coding sequence is TGTGCCAGCTCGAGACAGGGGAATAGAGCTTTCTTT.

Concerning this clonotype: Being one base from a much bigger clone, this may be a read error. V gene TRBV6-5 combines with J gene TRBJ1-1; D not resolved. V lost 2 bases and J 4 bases, leaving 8 bases between the germline ends. The CDR3 has 13 amino acids. Germline CDR1 is MNHEY and CDR2 is SVGAGI. The CDR3 DNA is TGTGCCAGCAGTTACGAATCGGTCACTGAAGCTTTCTTT. Protein product: CASSYESVTEAFF.

This clonotype showed up many times. This chain joins TRBV30 and TRBJ1-5, with 7 positions matching TRBD1. Germline assignment: CDR1 GTSNPN and CDR2 SVGIG (reference sequence). This CDR3 has 15 amino acids. Unmatched junction bases numbered 6, after V lost 1 base and J lost 3 bases. CDR3 sequence (DNA): TGTGCCTGGAGTGCGGGACAGAGCGTCAATCAGCCCCAGCATTTT. Encoded protein: CAWSAGQSVNQPQHF.

Concerning this clonotype: A much larger clone differs from this one at a single base, so this may be a read error. The rearrangement links TRBV20-1 to TRBJ1-2, with D tentatively TRBD1 (5 bases). Trimming left V 7 bases short and J 6 bases short, with 15 bases between. The CDR3 runs to 12 residues. The germline gives CDR1 DFQATT, CDR2 SNEGSKA (reference sequence). The CDR3 region has the DNA TGCAGTGGTCGGGACCCCTGGGATGGCTACACCTTC. Encoded protein: CSGRDPWDGYTF.

This clonotype was seen repeatedly, ten times or more. The V and J genes are TRBV29-1 and TRBJ2-5; D not certain. V gave up 2 bases and J gave up 5 bases, with 12 bases separating them. This CDR3 has 13 amino acids. From germline, CDR1 is SQVTM and CDR2 ANQGSEA. CDR3 sequence reads: CSVELGRWETQYF. CDR3 DNA: TGCAGCGTTGAATTGGGTCGGTGGGAGACCCAGTACTTC. Based on the CDR3 plus reference TRBV29-1 and TRBJ2-5, the full variable domain is SAVISQKPSRDICQRGTSLTIQCQVDSQVTMMFWYRQQPGQSLTLIATANQGSEATYESGFVIDKFPISRPNLTFSTLTVSNMSPEDSSIYLCSVELGRWETQYFGPGTRLLVL.